These 5 T cell receptor beta chains originate from one sample sequenced in a study of immune reconstitution after stem cell transplant in scleroderma. TCRdb redid the calling of the RT-PCR reads with MiXCR, one entry per CDR3 protein. The sample contains some 1,700 distinct CDR3 sequences, 7.5% to 9% of which appear only once. This sample was obtained before or after autologous hematopoietic stem cell transplantation (not recorded which). The origin of the receptors is a female donor with systemic sclerosis.

In its sample, this clonotype ranks as medium-sized. The V and J genes are TRBV20-1 and TRBJ2-5; TRBD2 is a possible D gene (6 bases). CDR1 and CDR2 (germline): DFQATT, SNEGSKA (reference sequence). The CDR3 covers 15 residues. V lost 5 bases, J lost 2 bases, and 18 bases lay in between. The CDR3 sequence is CSAQSGSLRQETQYF. The CDR3 DNA reads TGCAGTGCTCAGAGCGGGTCCCTTAGGCAAGAGACCCAGTACTTC.

This clonotype qualifies as large. The rearrangement links TRBV20-1 to TRBJ1-1; a possible D gene is TRBD1 (5 bases). The CDR3 is 14 amino acids. Germline CDR1 DFQATT, CDR2 SNEGSKA (reference sequence). V lost 3 bases, J lost 4 bases, and 15 bases lay in between. CDR3 loop: CSASKQVGGTEAFF. The CDR3 nucleotides read TGCAGTGCTAGTAAGCAGGTTGGGGGCACTGAAGCTTTCTTT.

The V call is TRBV20-1, the J call TRBJ2-1, with D perhaps TRBD1 (5 bases). The CDR3 loop spans 14 amino acids. Germline CDR1 reads DFQATT; CDR2 reads SNEGSKA (reference sequence). V gave up 6 bases and J gave up 2 bases, with 14 bases separating them. CDR3 loop: CSAPDSYPYNEQFF. DNA of the CDR3: TGCAGTGCGCCCGACAGCTACCCCTACAATGAGCAGTTCTTC.

In its sample, this clonotype is medium-sized. This chain uses TRBV7-2 with TRBJ2-1; 13 bases are shared with TRBD2. The CDR3 is 16 residues long. V gave up 5 bases and J gave up 7 bases; unmatched junction bases: 8. CDR1 and CDR2 (germline): SGHTA, FQGNSA. The CDR3 DNA follows: TGTGCCAGCAGCGCTCGACTAGCGGGAGGACCGAATGAGCAGTTCTTC. This codes for CASSARLAGGPNEQFF.

This clonotype is labeled as medium-sized. The gene calls are TRBV6-2 or TRBV6-3 and TRBJ2-3, with TRBD2 matching over 12 bases. In germline, CDR1 is MNHEY, CDR2 SVGEGT. V shed 8 bases and J 4 bases; nucleotides not matched to a gene: 4. The CDR3 length is 14 residues. The CDR3 nucleotides are TGTGCCAGCTGGACTAGCGGGAACGCAGATACGCAGTATTTT. Its protein is CASWTSGNADTQYF.